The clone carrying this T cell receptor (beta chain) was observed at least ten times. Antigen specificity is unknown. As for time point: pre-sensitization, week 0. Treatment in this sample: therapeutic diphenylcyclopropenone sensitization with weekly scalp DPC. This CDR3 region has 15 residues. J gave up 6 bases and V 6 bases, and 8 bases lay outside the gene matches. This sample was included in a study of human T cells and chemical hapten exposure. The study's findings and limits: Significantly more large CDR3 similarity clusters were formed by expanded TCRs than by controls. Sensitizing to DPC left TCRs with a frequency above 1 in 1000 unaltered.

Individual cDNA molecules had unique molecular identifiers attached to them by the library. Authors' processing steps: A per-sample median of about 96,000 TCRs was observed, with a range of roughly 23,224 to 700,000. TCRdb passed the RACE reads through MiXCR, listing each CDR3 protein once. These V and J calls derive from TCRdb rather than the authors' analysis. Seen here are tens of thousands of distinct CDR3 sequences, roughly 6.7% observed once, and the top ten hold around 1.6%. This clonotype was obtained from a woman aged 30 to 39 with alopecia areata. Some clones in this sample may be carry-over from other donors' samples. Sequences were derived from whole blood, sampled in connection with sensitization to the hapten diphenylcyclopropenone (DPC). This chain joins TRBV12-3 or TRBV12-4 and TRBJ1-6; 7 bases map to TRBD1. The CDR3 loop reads CASSLSGTANSPLHF. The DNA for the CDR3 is TGTGCCAGCAGCCTATCCGGGACAGCTAATTCACCCCTCCACTTT.